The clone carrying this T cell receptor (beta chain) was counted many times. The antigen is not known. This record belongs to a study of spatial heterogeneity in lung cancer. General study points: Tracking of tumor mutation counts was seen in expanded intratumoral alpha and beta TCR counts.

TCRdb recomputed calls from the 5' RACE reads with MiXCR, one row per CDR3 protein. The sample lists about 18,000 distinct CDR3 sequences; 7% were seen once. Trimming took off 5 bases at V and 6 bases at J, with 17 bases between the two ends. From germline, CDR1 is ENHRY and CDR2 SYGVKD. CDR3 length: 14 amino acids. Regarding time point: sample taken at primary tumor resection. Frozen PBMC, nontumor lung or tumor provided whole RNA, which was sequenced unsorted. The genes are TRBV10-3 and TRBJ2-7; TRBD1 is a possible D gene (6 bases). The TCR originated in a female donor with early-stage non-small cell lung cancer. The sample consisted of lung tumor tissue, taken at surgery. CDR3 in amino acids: CAISSSGADGEQYF. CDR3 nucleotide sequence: TGTGCCATCAGTTCATCAGGGGCGGATGGCGAGCAGTACTTC.